A selection of T cell receptor beta chains follows, all from one sample in a study of metastatic and nonmetastatic thyroid tumors. TCRdb re-clonotyped the PCR reads through MiXCR. Found here are 20,000 to 25,000 clones, around 20% of them singletons; the top ten hold around 30%. Sequenced sample: blood. These receptors all come from a female donor with papillary thyroid cancer or a benign thyroid nodule (not recorded which). Some clones in this sample may be carry-over from other donors' samples. The CDR3 runs from the conserved cysteine through the conserved F or W. A D gene is named only where the DNA matches it firmly. For some rows the clone size is stated as once, few or many, or as a class when expanded; others skip it.

clone_size | j_call | d_call | v_call | cdr3_nt | cdr3_aa
. | TRBJ1-2 | . | TRBV11-1 | TGTGCCAGCAGCTCCCTGGAGGTGCCACTGATGTCTGGCTACACCTTC | CASSSLEVPLMSGYTF
. | TRBJ1-6 | . | TRBV6-2/TRBV6-3 | TGTGCCAGCATTTACTCGAAGGGCCCTGGTTCACCCCTCCACTTT | CASIYSKGPGSPLHF
. | TRBJ1-2 | . | TRBV27 | TGTGCCAGCAGTAGGCGGGGCGGTGGCACCTATGGCTACACCTTC | CASSRRGGGTYGYTF
many | TRBJ2-2 | TRBD2 | TRBV19 | TGTGCCAGTACCAACTTAGCGGGAGTGATCACCGGGGAGCTGTTTTTT | CASTNLAGVITGELFF
many | TRBJ2-5 | . | TRBV11-2 | TGTGCCAGCAGCCTAGCGATGGAGACCCAGTACTTC | CASSLAMETQYF
many | TRBJ2-2 | TRBD2 | TRBV20-1 | TGCAGTGCTAGTGACGGGAGGACGAACACCGGGGAGCTGTTTTTT | CSASDGRTNTGELFF
once | TRBJ2-7 | . | TRBV5-1 | TGCGCCAGCAGCGCAGGGGCGTACGAGCAGTACTTC | CASSAGAYEQYF
. | TRBJ2-5 | TRBD2 | TRBV4-3 | TGCGCCAGCAGCCAACTAGCGGGAGGGCGGGAGACCCAGTACTTC | CASSQLAGGRETQYF
many | TRBJ2-7 | . | TRBV20-1 | TGCAGTGCTAGAGAGGTGGTAGTACCCTCCTACGAGCAGTACTTC | CSAREVVVPSYEQYF
many | TRBJ1-1 | . | TRBV9 | TGTGCCAGTCAGGGGCCTAACACTGAAGCTTTCTTT | CASQGPNTEAFF
many | TRBJ1-1 | TRBD1 | TRBV2 | TGTGCCAGCAGTGAAGGTCGGGGCAGGGGGCTCACTGAAGCTTTCTTT | CASSEGRGRGLTEAFF
many | TRBJ2-7 | . | TRBV20-1 | TGCAGTGCGAACCCCGGGGGTAGCGTCACCTACGAGCAGTACTTC | CSANPGGSVTYEQYF
many | TRBJ2-3 | . | TRBV11-2 | TGTGCCAGCAGCTTAGATCCGGGGACCGGAGGAGAGGATACGCAGTATTTT | CASSLDPGTGGEDTQYF
few | TRBJ2-7 | . | TRBV12-3/TRBV12-4 | TGTGCCAGCAGCCAGGGAGACGATCAGTACTTC | CASSQGDDQYF
few | TRBJ2-7 | . | TRBV6-7 | TGTGCCAGCATTTACTGGGTGGGGGCCTCCTCTTACGAGCAGTACTTC | CASIYWVGASSYEQYF
. | TRBJ2-3 | . | TRBV7-8 | TGTGCCAGCAGTCAGGTGGCAAGTTATACGCAGTATTTT | CASSQVASYTQYF
medium-sized | TRBJ1-1 | . | TRBV27 | TGTGCCAGCAGTTTGCAAAGGGCGGGCACTGAAGCTTTCTTT | CASSLQRAGTEAFF
medium-sized | TRBJ1-4 | TRBD1 | TRBV6-1 | TGTGCCAGCAGTGAAGGAGGGACAGGGTATGAAAAACTGTTTTTT | CASSEGGTGYEKLFF
many | TRBJ2-2 | . | TRBV6-1 | TGTGCCAGCAGGCAGGGACGGCGGAACACCGGGGAGCTGTTTTTT | CASRQGRRNTGELFF
few | TRBJ2-7 | . | TRBV6-5 | TGTGCCAGCAGTTTTCTCGTCGTCCTAGGAAGAGCGGCCTACGAGCAGTACTTC | CASSFLVVLGRAAYEQYF
many | TRBJ2-1 | TRBD2 | TRBV6-1 | TGTGCCACCACTAGCGGGACGATGGATGAGCAGTTCTTC | CATTSGTMDEQFF
. | TRBJ1-2 | . | TRBV6-1 | TGTGCCAGCAAAGAAGGGGGGTCCAACTATGGCTACACCTTC | CASKEGGSNYGYTF
few | TRBJ1-1 | . | TRBV19 | TGTGCCAGTAGTATTTGGGGGAACACTGAAGCTTTCTTT | CASSIWGNTEAFF
many | TRBJ1-6 | . | TRBV19 | TGTGCCAGTAGCGGCACACGGGACATCTCACCCCTCCACTTT | CASSGTRDISPLHF
many | TRBJ2-3 | . | TRBV19 | TGTGCCAGTAGGTCGGGCGGTAGCACAGATACGCAGTATTTT | CASRSGGSTDTQYF
few | TRBJ2-3 | . | TRBV6-1 | TGTGCCAGCAGCTTAGGTGGACCACCGCTGGAGACGCAGTATTTT | CASSLGGPPLETQYF
medium-sized | TRBJ1-4 | . | TRBV4-3 | TGCGCCAGCAGCCAAGAGATGTCGACAGCAACTAATGAAAAACTGTTTTTT | CASSQEMSTATNEKLFF
. | TRBJ1-2 | . | TRBV6-2/TRBV6-3 | TGTTCCAGTAGTGCGACAGACTCTGGTAACTATGGCTACACCTTC | CSSSATDSGNYGYTF
many | TRBJ2-1 | . | TRBV7-2 | TGTGCCAGCAGCTCATGGCCGGCCAATGAGCAGTTCTTC | CASSSWPANEQFF
. | TRBJ2-1 | TRBD2 | TRBV6-2/TRBV6-3 | TGTGCCAGCCGGGGACTAGCGTCGTATGAGCAGTTCTTC | CASRGLASYEQFF
few | TRBJ1-6 | . | TRBV28 | TGTGCCAGCAGAAAAGGGTCAGGTTGGTCACCCCTCCACTTT | CASRKGSGWSPLHF
many | TRBJ1-5 | . | TRBV28 | TGTGCCAGCAGTCCAGGGTTTGGCAATCAGCCCCAGCATTTT | CASSPGFGNQPQHF
once | TRBJ2-1 | TRBD2 | TRBV9 | TGTGCCAGCAGCCAAGGGACTAGTCACAATGAGCAGTTCTTC | CASSQGTSHNEQFF
medium-sized | TRBJ1-1 | . | TRBV2 | TGTGCCAGCAGTCGACAGAACAGAAACACTGAAGCTTTCTTT | CASSRQNRNTEAFF
. | TRBJ2-1 | . | TRBV20-1 | TGCAGTGCTACCCACGGGACTGGCAATGAGCAGTTCTTC | CSATHGTGNEQFF
many | TRBJ2-3 | TRBD2 | TRBV6-4 | TGTGCCAGCAGTGATTGGCGGGAGCCAGATACGCAGTATTTT | CASSDWREPDTQYF
few | TRBJ1-4 | TRBD1 | TRBV4-3 | TGCGCCAGCAGCCGAGATAGACAGGGGACTAATGAAAAACTGTTTTTT | CASSRDRQGTNEKLFF
many | TRBJ2-2 | . | TRBV9 | TGTGCCAGCAGCACCCTCTTAAACGCGAACACCGGGGAGCTGTTTTTT | CASSTLLNANTGELFF
many | TRBJ2-1 | TRBD1 | TRBV10-3 | TGTGCCATCGGGACAGGGGGCCTCGATGAGCAGTTCTTC | CAIGTGGLDEQFF
few | TRBJ1-1 | TRBD1 | TRBV12-3/TRBV12-4 | TGTGCCAGCAGTCTCCGACAGGGATCTGAAGCTTTCTTT | CASSLRQGSEAFF
many | TRBJ2-7 | TRBD1 | TRBV6-5 | TGTGCCAGCAGTTACATCGGGGACAGGGTCGGAACCTACGAGCAGTACTTC | CASSYIGDRVGTYEQYF